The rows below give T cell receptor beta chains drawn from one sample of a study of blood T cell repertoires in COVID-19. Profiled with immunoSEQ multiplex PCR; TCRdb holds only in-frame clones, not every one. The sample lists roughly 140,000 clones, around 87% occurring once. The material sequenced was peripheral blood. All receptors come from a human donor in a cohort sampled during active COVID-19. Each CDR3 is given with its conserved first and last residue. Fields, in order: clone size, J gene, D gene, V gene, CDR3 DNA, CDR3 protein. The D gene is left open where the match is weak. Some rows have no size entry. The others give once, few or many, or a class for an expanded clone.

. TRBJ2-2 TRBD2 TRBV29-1 TGCAGCGTTGAGCGGGAGCAAGGTACCGGGGAGCTGTTTTTT CSVEREQGTGELFF
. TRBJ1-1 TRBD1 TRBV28 TGTGCCAGCGACCCGACAGGGGAGAACACTGAAGCTTTCTTT CASDPTGENTEAFF
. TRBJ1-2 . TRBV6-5 TGTGCCAGCATTAAGGAACCGGAGGGAGGTGGCTACACCTTC CASIKEPEGGGYTF
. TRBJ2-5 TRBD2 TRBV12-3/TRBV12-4 TGTGCCAGCAGACTAGCGGAAGGGGCCCAGTACTTC CASRLAEGAQYF
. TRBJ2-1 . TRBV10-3 TGTGCCATCAGTAGATTGATGAGACACTACAATGAGCAGTTCTTC CAISRLMRHYNEQFF
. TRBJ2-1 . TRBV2 TGTGCCAGCAGTGTAGCGGAGCTGTACAATGAGCAGTTCTTC CASSVAELYNEQFF
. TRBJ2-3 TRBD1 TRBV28 TGTGCCAGCAGTTCACCGGGACAGGCAGATACGCAGTATTTT CASSSPGQADTQYF
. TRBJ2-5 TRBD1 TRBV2 TGTGCCAGCGCCCCGACAGGGTGGGAGACCCAGTACTTC CASAPTGWETQYF
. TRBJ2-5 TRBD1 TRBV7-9 TGTGCCAGCAGCCTAGGACAGGGAGAGACCCAGTACTTC CASSLGQGETQYF
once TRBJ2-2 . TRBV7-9 TGTGCCAGACAGGAGAACACCGGGGAGCTGTTTTTT CARQENTGELFF
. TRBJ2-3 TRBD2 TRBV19 TGTGCCAGTACAGGGTCTAGCGGGGGGCCAGGGGATACGCAGTATTTT CASTGSSGGPGDTQYF
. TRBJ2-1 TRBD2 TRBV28 TGTGCCAGCAAGATGGGACTAGCGGGAATAAATGAGCAGTTCTTC CASKMGLAGINEQFF
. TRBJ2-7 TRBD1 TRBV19 TGTGCCAGTAGTATAGGCCCAGAGACAGGGGCTAACTCCTACGAGCAGTACTTC CASSIGPETGANSYEQYF
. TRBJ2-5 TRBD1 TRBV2 TGTGCCAGCAGTGTGACAGGGGAAGAGTGGGAGACCCAGTACTTC CASSVTGEEWETQYF
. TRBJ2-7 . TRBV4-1 TGCGCCAGCAGCCAAAAGGAGAGCGGAATCAACTACGAGCAGTACTTC CASSQKESGINYEQYF
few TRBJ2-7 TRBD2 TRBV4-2 TGTGCCAGCAGCCGTATCGATAGCGGGGGCTCCTACGAGCAGTACTTC CASSRIDSGGSYEQYF
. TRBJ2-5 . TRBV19 TGTGCCAGTAGGGGCAGGCAAGAGACCCAGTACTTC CASRGRQETQYF
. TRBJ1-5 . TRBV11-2 TGTGCCAGCAGCCCCGGGTTCAATCAGCCCCAGCATTTT CASSPGFNQPQHF
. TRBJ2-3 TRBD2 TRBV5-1 TGCGCCAGCAGCTTAAGGACTAGCCGAGGCACAGATACGCAGTATTTT CASSLRTSRGTDTQYF
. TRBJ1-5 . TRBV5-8 TGTGCCAGCAGCAAACCAGGGTACTATAGCAATCAGCCCCAGCATTTT CASSKPGYYSNQPQHF
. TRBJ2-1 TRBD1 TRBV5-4 TGTGCCAGCAGCGGCCGGGACAGAACCCCTGAGCAGTTCTTC CASSGRDRTPEQFF
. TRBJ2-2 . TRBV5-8 TGTGCCAGCAGCTTGTCGGGTGCACGCACCGGGGAGCTGTTTTTT CASSLSGARTGELFF
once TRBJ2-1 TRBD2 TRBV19 TGTGCCAGTAGTATAGTCCCTAGCGGGGAGAATGAGCAGTTCTTC CASSIVPSGENEQFF
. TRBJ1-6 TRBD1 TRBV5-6 TGTGCCAGCAGCTCGACAGGGGTGGGGAATTCACCCCTCCACTTT CASSSTGVGNSPLHF
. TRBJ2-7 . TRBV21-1 TGTGCCAGCAGCAAAGGGGCCGGAGGGTTTAGAATTTGCTACGAGCAGTACTTC CASSKGAGGFRICYEQYF
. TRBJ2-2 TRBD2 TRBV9 TGTGCCAGCAGCCTGGACTGGGGGAGGGCCACCGGGGAGCTGTTTTTT CASSLDWGRATGELFF
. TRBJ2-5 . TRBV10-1 TGCGCCAGCAGTGAGTCAGCGGAGGGGAGAGAGACCCAGTACTTC CASSESAEGRETQYF
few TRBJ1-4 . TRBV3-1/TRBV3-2 TGTGCCAGCAGCCAAGTGCAGGGGAAAAAACTGTTTTTT CASSQVQGKKLFF
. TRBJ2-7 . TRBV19 TGTGCCAGTAGTGCGGGGCAGACGAACGAGCAGTACTTC CASSAGQTNEQYF
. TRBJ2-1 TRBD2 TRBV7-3 TGTGCCAGCAGCTCCCGAGCGGGAGGGCCCTACAATGAGCAGTTCTTC CASSSRAGGPYNEQFF
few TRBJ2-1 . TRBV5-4 TGTGCCAGCAGCTTGGATCCGGCAGGGAGGAATAATGAGCAGTTCTTC CASSLDPAGRNNEQFF
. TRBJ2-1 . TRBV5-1 TGCGCCAGCGGAGACTACAATGAGCAGTTCTTC CASGDYNEQFF
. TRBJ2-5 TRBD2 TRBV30 TGTGCCTGGAGCCCGGGGGGGGCCCAAGAGACCCAGTACTTC CAWSPGGAQETQYF
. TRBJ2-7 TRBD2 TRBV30 TGTGCCTGGAATAGGGGCATGGGAGGGGCACGGAACGAGCAGTACTTC CAWNRGMGGARNEQYF
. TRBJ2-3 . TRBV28 TGTGCCAGCACCCCGTCGGGTTCGACAGATACGCAGTATTTT CASTPSGSTDTQYF
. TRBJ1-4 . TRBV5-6 TGTGCCAGCAGCAAGGTCACGGGTTTACGCGAAAAACTGTTTTTT CASSKVTGLREKLFF
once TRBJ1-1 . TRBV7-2 TGTGCCAGCAGCTTAGTAACATTGGCGGGTGAAGCTTTCTTT CASSLVTLAGEAFF
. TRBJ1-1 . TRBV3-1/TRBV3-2 TGTGCCAGCAGCAGGGGGGGACGGGTAATCGTTTGGACTGAAGCTTTCTTT CASSRGGRVIVWTEAFF